This T cell receptor beta chain emerged from a study of T cells in Graves' hyperthyroidism and ophthalmopathy. Overall study findings and caveats: Most clonotypes expanded in thyroid above 0.001 were likewise present in blood.

Patients were excluded because of uncontrolled infection, other autoimmune disease, pregnancy or lactation. This sample holds PBMCs from 9.5 to 10 ml fresh peripheral blood. TCR beta CDR3 regions were amplified from RNA transcripts. The TCR CDR3 was amplified in a first-round RT-PCR using the HTBI primer set. TCRdb recomputed calls from the multiplex PCR reads with MiXCR, one row per CDR3 protein. The data show approximately 690,000 distinct CDR3 sequences, with 13% to 15% seen just once and approximately 12% held by the top ten. The length of the CDR3 is 12 residues. Trimming stripped 0 bases from V and 5 bases from J, with 7 bases between. Germline values: CDR1 SQVTM, CDR2 ANQGSEA. This clonotype was observed a few times. Its antigen remains unknown.

Sequenced input: blood. The J gene is TRBJ1-1, the V gene TRBV29-1; D is unclear. This TCR came from a woman aged 50 to 60 with Graves' ophthalmopathy. Written as DNA, the CDR3 is TGCAGCGTTGAAGATCTGGGGACTGAAGCTTTCTTT. It yields the protein CSVEDLGTEAFF.